This T cell receptor beta chain was sequenced in a study of identical twins. This clonotype was counted ten times or more. Antigen unknown. Study-level results: Models predicted too little out-of-frame TCR alpha sharing in monozygotic twins. Memory repertoires showed no such pattern, whereas abundant cord blood beta clonotypes carried fewer insertions.

The cDNA had a unique molecular identifier and a template-switch universal primer site. TCRdb fed the 5' RACE reads into MiXCR, producing one record per CDR3 protein. Seen here are about 700,000 distinct CDR3 sequences, around 8.3% observed once, and the top ten hold around 0.98%. J was trimmed by 0 bases and V by 4 bases; bases with no gene match: 2. The germline V gene encodes CDR1 LNHNV and CDR2 YYDKDF (reference sequence). The CDR3 runs 16 residues. The sample was also linked to a second study, of yellow fever vaccine responses in identical twins. This second study says: Twins' vaccine T cell response reportedly gave the appearance of partial convergence and partial personalization.

V gene TRBV15 combines with J gene TRBJ2-3, with 12 positions matching TRBD2. The TCR comes from a woman aged 18-29 years in good health. Sequencing used PBMCs. The CDR3 DNA reads TGTGCCACCAGCAAGGGGACTAGCGGGAGCACAGATACGCAGTATTTT. It yields the protein CATSKGTSGSTDTQYF.